The 27 T cell receptor beta chains reported below all come from one sample, sequenced in a study of regulatory T cells in long-lasting Graves disease. The time point was: newly diagnosed GD, antithyroid drugs for less than 3 months. RNA extracted from PBMCs served as the sequencing template. Both iRepertoire HTBI primers and Arm-PCR of CDR3 regions were used to build the TCR beta libraries. MiXCR, applied by TCRdb to the multiplex PCR reads, yields one record per CDR3 protein. Of approximately 310,000 distinct CDR3 sequences detected, more than 15% appear once; the ten largest clones hold about two fifths. Material: peripheral blood mononuclear cells (PBMCs), obtained at new diagnosis, from a patient treated with antithyroid drugs. Source of these receptors: a female donor with Graves disease.

This clonotype came up a few times. The chain combines TRBV19 with TRBJ2-2, with unresolved D. V was cut by 2 bases and J by 1 base, with 8 bases left in between. This CDR3 region has 15 residues. Germline CDR1 reads LNHDA; CDR2 reads SQIVND (reference sequence). CDR3: CASSIKQQNTGELFF. CDR3 bases: TGTGCCAGTAGTATAAAACAGCAGAACACCGGGGAGCTGTTTTTT.

This clonotype was observed at least ten times. This chain connects TRBV11-2 to TRBJ2-7, with 11 bases matching TRBD2. With V trimmed by 1 base and J by 3 bases, 2 bases remained unmatched. CDR1 and CDR2 (germline): SGHAT, FQNNGV. The CDR3 is 15 residues long. The CDR3 loop is CASSLVAGGIYEQYF. CDR3 in DNA: TGTGCCAGCAGCTTAGTAGCGGGAGGGATCTACGAGCAGTACTTC.

This clonotype was counted ten times or more. The V gene is TRBV12-3 or TRBV12-4, the J gene TRBJ1-6; D is perhaps TRBD1 (5 bases). V was clipped by 0 bases and J by 10 bases, with 16 bases between them. There are 16 residues in the CDR3. The CDR3 nucleotides are TGTGCCAGCAGTTTAGCCCCGGCGGGGGTAGGGTCACCCCTCCACTTT. Its translation is CASSLAPAGVGSPLHF.

This clonotype was seen a few times. The chain carries TRBV29-1 and TRBJ2-4, with no clear D. The CDR3 is made up of 14 amino acids. Trimming shortened V by 3 bases and J by 0 bases, and 9 bases separated the two germline ends. Germline CDR1 is SQVTM and CDR2 is ANQGSEA. Written as DNA, the CDR3 is TGCAGCGTTGAGTTGCGATTAGCCAAAAACATTCAGTACTTC. Translating it yields CSVELRLAKNIQYF.

This clonotype was counted a few times. The CDR3 loop reads CASSLRWPAGFEAFF. CDR3 bases: TGTGCCAGCAGCTTACGATGGCCTGCTGGGTTTGAAGCTTTCTTT. V gene TRBV7-8 combines with J gene TRBJ1-1; D is undetermined. Deletions cut 2 bases from V and 7 bases from J, with 17 bases between. The germline V gene has CDR1 SGHVS and CDR2 FQNEAQ. This CDR3 is 15 amino acids long.

With regard to this clonotype: A far larger clone is one base from this, pointing to a likely read error. This rearrangement joins TRBV27 to TRBJ2-3; D gene ambiguous. Germline CDR1 is MNHEY and CDR2 is SMNVEV (reference sequence). The CDR3 is 14 amino acids. Trimming pared 5 bases from V and 2 bases from J, leaving 11 bases between. The CDR3 is CASSEHGLTDTQYF. The DNA for the CDR3 is TGTGCCAGCAGTGAGCATGGCCTCACAGATACGCAGTATTTT.

This clonotype was observed at least ten times. The genes are TRBV10-3 and TRBJ2-6, with 9 bases identical to TRBD1. The length of the CDR3 is 18 residues. The V gene end was trimmed by 4 bases and the J gene end by 1 base; junction bases not matched to a gene: 8. Germline V gives CDR1 ENHRY, CDR2 SYGVKD. The CDR3 loop is CAISVGLTGGSGANVLTF. CDR3 in DNA: TGTGCCATCAGTGTGGGCCTGACAGGGGGATCTGGGGCCAACGTCCTGACTTTC.

This clonotype has at least ten counts. This chain's CDR3 is CASSSHHSRQGAYGYTF. In DNA form, the CDR3 reads TGTGCCAGCAGTTCCCACCACTCCCGACAGGGCGCCTATGGCTACACCTTC. The chain recombines TRBV28 with TRBJ1-2, with 7 bases lining up with TRBD1. This CDR3 spans 17 amino acids. Germline-derived CDR1 and CDR2 are MDHEN and SYDVKM. V dropped 4 bases and J dropped 4; count of bases not matched to a gene: 15.

This clonotype came up many times. J is TRBJ2-7 and V is TRBV7-2; 7 positions agree with TRBD2. The CDR3 has 15 residues. CDR1 and CDR2 (germline): SGHTA, FQGNSA. Trimming at V came to 2 bases and at J to 0 bases, leaving 4 bases not matched to a gene. CDR3 loop: CASSLFRGSSYEQYF. CDR3 bases: TGTGCCAGCAGCTTATTCCGCGGGAGCTCCTACGAGCAGTACTTC.

This clonotype was found many times. This chain uses TRBV19 with TRBJ2-7; D is unresolved. The germline V and J ends were trimmed by 4 bases and 1 base, with 14 bases remaining between them. Germline V CDR1 and CDR2: LNHDA, SQIVND (reference sequence). CDR3 size: 15 residues. The DNA for the CDR3 is TGTGCCAGTAGTACTACAGTTCTCCCGTCCTACGAGCAGTACTTC. It codes for CASSTTVLPSYEQYF.

In its sample, this clonotype was seen many times. The rearrangement uses TRBV28 and TRBJ1-1; D perhaps matches TRBD1 (5 bases). Trimming left V 4 bases short and J 5 bases short, with 14 bases between. CDR1 is MDHEN, CDR2 SYDVKM, per germline. The CDR3 consists of 14 residues. CDR3 region: CASSWGRSGTEAFF. The CDR3 nucleotides read TGTGCCAGCAGTTGGGGGAGGAGTGGGACTGAAGCTTTCTTT.

This clonotype was detected only a few times. The junction departs from germline at one end; a sequencing error may be responsible. The chain carries TRBV18 and TRBJ2-5; no definite D call. CDR3 size: 11 residues. Germline V gives CDR1 KGHSH, CDR2 LQKENI. The CDR3 coding sequence is TGTGCCAGCTCCGACCAAGAGACCCGGTACTTC. This encodes CASSDQETRYF.

This clonotype was seen repeatedly, ten times or more. The rearrangement links TRBV29-1 to TRBJ1-5, with 10 positions matching TRBD1. CDR3 size: 13 residues. V shed 6 bases, J shed 7 bases, and the junction held 6 bases outside the gene matches. The germline V gene has CDR1 SQVTM and CDR2 ANQGSEA. This CDR3 is CSVGTGEGQPQHF. Here the CDR3 DNA reads TGCAGCGTGGGGACAGGGGAGGGCCAGCCCCAGCATTTT.

A few counts support this clonotype. The V and J genes are TRBV14 and TRBJ2-5, with D possibly TRBD2 on 5 matching bases. CDR1 is SGHDN and CDR2 is FVKESK in the germline V gene. V gave up 3 bases and J gave up 4 bases, with 21 bases separating them. The CDR3 has 17 residues. The CDR3: CASSHWRVREGRETQYF. The DNA for the CDR3 is TGTGCCAGCAGCCACTGGCGGGTGAGAGAGGGTCGAGAGACCCAGTACTTC.

The chain recombines TRBV19 with TRBJ1-3, with no clear D. Between the trimmed V and J ends, which lost 0 bases and 0 bases, there was a span of 12 bases. This CDR3 has 17 amino acids. CDR1 LNHDA and CDR2 SQIVND come from the germline V gene (reference sequence). For the CDR3, the DNA is TGTGCCAGTAGTATAGATCATATGACGATCTCTGGAAACACCATATATTTT. Residues: CASSIDHMTISGNTIYF.

At least ten counts were recorded for this clonotype. The chain carries TRBV27 and TRBJ1-5; TRBD1 might be the D (6 bases). The CDR3 consists of 14 residues. The V gene lost 5 bases and the J gene lost 6 bases, with 14 bases spanning the gap. Germline V gene data show CDR1 as MNHEY and CDR2 as SMNVEV (reference sequence). DNA for the CDR3: TGTGCCAGCAGTATGTGGGGGGCAGGTCAGCCCCAGCATTTT. This gives the protein CASSMWGAGQPQHF.

This clonotype was detected a few times. The rearrangement links TRBV30 to TRBJ2-7; the D is unclear. This CDR3 has 11 residues. CDR1 and CDR2 from the germline V gene are GTSNPN and SVGIG (reference sequence). Trimming took off 1 base at V and 3 bases at J, with 4 bases between the two ends. As DNA, the CDR3 is TGTGCCTGGAGTGAGAGCTACGAGCAGTACTTC. Amino acid sequence: CAWSESYEQYF.

This clonotype was found many times. The chain uses TRBV5-1 and TRBJ2-1; 8 nucleotides align to TRBD1. There are 14 residues in the CDR3. The V segment lost 4 bases and the J segment 10 bases; nucleotides outside the gene matches: 10. Per germline, CDR1 SGHRS and CDR2 YFSETQ. The DNA of the CDR3 is TGCGCCAGCAGCCCTGGACAGGGCGGCAGGGAGCAGTTCTTC. Residues: CASSPGQGGREQFF.

Of note for this clonotype: A far bigger clonotype differs at one base, so this is likely a read error. This sequence joins TRBV2 and TRBJ2-5; unclear D gene. The CDR3 sequence is 13 residues long. Germline V gene data show CDR1 as SNHLY and CDR2 as FYNNEI. This chain's CDR3 is CASSQDALGSQHF. The CDR3 region has the DNA TGTGCCAGCAGCCAAGATGCCCTGGGGTCCCAGCACTTC.

This clonotype was recorded at least ten times. The rearrangement links TRBV6-2 or TRBV6-3 to TRBJ2-5; 7 bases map to TRBD1. J lost 4 bases, V lost 5 bases, and 13 bases had no gene match. The CDR3 sequence is 16 residues long. Germline V gene lookup returns CDR1 MNHEY and CDR2 SVGEGT. DNA of the CDR3: TGTGCCAGCAGTGAAAGGGGGCAGGGTGGTATAGAGACCCAGTACTTC. Translation gives CASSERGQGGIETQYF.

This sequence joins TRBV12-3 or TRBV12-4 and TRBJ2-1; 9 nucleotides agree with TRBD2. J lost 7 bases, V lost 6 bases, and 13 bases had no gene match. The CDR3 has 16 amino acids. In DNA, the CDR3 is TGTGCCAGCAGCCGTGCCCGCGCTAGCGGGAATAATGAGCAGTTCTTC. Translation: CASSRARASGNNEQFF.

This clonotype was found once. A read error may explain this, as a much larger clone is one base away. The conserved phenylalanine or tryptophan is not found at the CDR3 terminus, so this likely reflects a read error. The rearrangement joins TRBV28 to TRBJ1-5; D remains ambiguous. The CDR3 loop spans 17 amino acids. Trimming left V 3 bases short and J 0 bases short, with 15 bases between. Germline V lookup: CDR1 MDHEN, CDR2 SYDVKM. The CDR3 nucleotides are TGTGCCAGCAGTTTGGGTCTGGGGAGGTATAGCAATCAGCCCCAGCATTCT. Protein: CASSLGLGRYSNQPQHS.

This clonotype was detected many times. CDR3 sequence (DNA): TGTGCCAGCTGTCACCGCTGGCGGGAGACCTACGAGCAGTACTTC. It encodes CASCHRWRETYEQYF. The chain links TRBV28 to TRBJ2-7; the match to TRBD2 covers 7 bases. CDR1 is MDHEN, CDR2 SYDVKM, per germline. With 8 bases clipped from V and 2 bases from J, the junction kept 12 bases outside the gene matches. This CDR3 is built from 15 residues. Together with reference TRBV28 and TRBJ2-7, the CDR3 gives the full variable domain: DVKVTQSSRYLVKRTGEKVFLECVQDMDHENMFWYRQDPGLGLRLIYFSYDVKMKEKGDIPEGYSVSREKKERFSLILESASTNQTSMYLCASCHRWRETYEQYFGPGTRLTVT.

This clonotype was counted once. The chain has TRBV7-3 and TRBJ1-2; 10 bases fit TRBD1. The length of the CDR3 is 21 residues. In germline, CDR1 is SGHTA, CDR2 FQGTGA. V was pared by 5 bases and J by 1 base, with 22 bases of the junction left unmatched. The CDR3 bases are TGTGCCAGCAGCCTCACCGCCTCTACCCCGACAGGGGGCTCTTTTAACTATGGCTACACCTTC. Protein product: CASSLTASTPTGGSFNYGYTF.

There are many counts of this clonotype. The chain uses TRBV10-2 and TRBJ2-7; D is uncertain. There are 15 residues in the CDR3. CDR1 WSHSY and CDR2 SAAADI come from the germline V gene. Trimming cost V 2 bases and J 0 bases, with 11 bases left between them. The CDR3 sequence is CASSEPPSSSYEQYF. CDR3 nucleotides: TGCGCCAGCAGTGAGCCACCCTCGAGCTCCTACGAGCAGTACTTC.

This clonotype came up many times. The chain has TRBV6-1 and TRBJ1-1; D may be TRBD1 (5 bases). This CDR3 has 13 amino acids. Trimming took off 6 bases at V and 6 bases at J, with 14 bases between the two ends. Germline values: CDR1 MNHNS, CDR2 SASEGT. CDR3 amino acids: CASSWRQNSEAFF. CDR3 DNA sequence: TGTGCCAGCAGCTGGAGACAGAATTCTGAAGCTTTCTTT.

The rearrangement links TRBV4-1 to TRBJ2-7; TRBD1 might be the D (5 bases). Per the germline V gene, CDR1 is MGHRA and CDR2 is YSYEKL. Trimming pared 4 bases from V and 0 bases from J, leaving 19 bases between. This CDR3 contains 17 residues. The CDR3 loop reads CASSRYAVRDSSYEQYF. The CDR3 coding sequence is TGCGCCAGCAGCCGATATGCGGTCCGCGACAGCTCCTACGAGCAGTACTTC.